Presented here are 3 T cell receptor beta chains from one specimen sequenced in a study of cytomegalovirus exposure and HLA in healthy donors. Clones were read by immunoSEQ multiplex PCR, and TCRdb kept only the in-frame ones, dropping some. The sample lists about 130,000 clones; nearly 90% were seen once. The sequencing input was PBMCs. The receptors shown here come from a young woman in good health and CMV-seronegative.

The chain links TRBV5-1 to TRBJ2-7; TRBD2 agrees at 10 bases. This CDR3 is built from 15 residues. Per the germline V gene, CDR1 is SGHRS and CDR2 is YFSETQ. V lost 4 bases, J lost 6 bases, and 10 bases stayed unmatched. The CDR3 protein is CASSAGTSVFSEQYF. DNA of the CDR3: TGCGCCAGCAGCGCAGGGACTAGCGTCTTTTCCGAGCAGTACTTC. Looking up the rest from reference TRBV5-1 and TRBJ2-7 gives the full variable domain: KAGVTQTPRYLIKTRGQQVTLSCSPISGHRSVSWYQQTPGQGLQFLFEYFSETQRNKGNFPGRFSGRQFSNSRSEMNVSTLELGDSALYLCASSAGTSVFSEQYFGPGTRLTVT.

The chain links TRBV10-1 to TRBJ2-7, with TRBD1 as a possible D gene (5 bases). The CDR3 spans 13 residues. V shed 6 bases and J shed 4 bases, with 13 bases lying between them. Germline CDR1 WNHNN, CDR2 SYGVQD (reference sequence). Here the CDR3 DNA reads TGCGCCAGCAGCGAAGGGGCACAGTACGAGCAGTACTTC. This translates into CASSEGAQYEQYF.

The V call is TRBV6-5, the J call TRBJ2-7; 8 bases agree with TRBD1. This CDR3 contains 13 residues. The J segment lost 3 bases and the V segment lost 6 bases, leaving 4 bases of the junction unmatched. CDR1 and CDR2 from the germline V gene are MNHEY and SVGAGI. The CDR3 DNA is TGTGCCAGCAGCCCCGGGACAGGCTACGAGCAGTACTTC. Protein: CASSPGTGYEQYF.